This T cell receptor (beta chain) emerged from a study of CD8 T cells in Susac syndrome. Overall study context: The Susac syndrome patients were therapy-naive, on corticosteroids, or on intravenous immunoglobulin alone at blood draw.

This CDR3 spans 15 amino acids. V trimming: 3 bases; J trimming: 6 bases; junction bases outside the gene matches: 9. Germline loops: CDR1 SQVTM, CDR2 ANQGSEA. Random hexamers were used to reverse transcribe the RNA input (roughly 0.5 to 1 ug). The authors amplified TCR beta CDR3 across 54 Vbeta and 13 Jbeta using immunoSEQ multiplex PCR. TCRdb recomputed calls from the immunoSEQ multiplex PCR reads with MiXCR, one row per CDR3 protein. In the table there are about 180,000 distinct CDR3 sequences, just under 95% of which are singletons. This clonotype was sampled from a human donor with Susac syndrome. V usage is TRBV29-1 and J usage is TRBJ2-3; 10 nucleotides agree with TRBD2. Sequencing was performed on CD4+ T cells from PBMCs. CDR3: CSVEVPSGSPDTQYF. The DNA of the CDR3 is TGCAGCGTTGAGGTTCCTAGCGGGAGCCCGGATACGCAGTATTTT.